Described below is a single TCR beta chain sequence and its context. Source study methods: How many nucleated cells were present was estimated from reference gene primer amplification. Some clones are missing from TCRdb's copy, which holds only in-frame ones; the method was immunoSEQ multiplex PCR. V and J calls and clone size follow that table, whereas D and trimming were derived from the DNA. The sample lists 98,000 or so clones; 80% to 90% were seen once. This sample was included in a study of blood T cell repertoires in COVID-19. On the study more broadly: Italy, Spain and the United States were the sources of the convalescent and acute COVID-19 samples. T cells, B-cell-depleted T cells, or PBMCs supplied cDNA or gDNA.

Between the trimmed V and J ends, which lost 0 bases and 0 bases, there was a span of 8 bases. This CDR3 comprises 16 residues. Germline CDR1 KGHSH, CDR2 LQKENI. This receptor was taken from a man between 60 and 70 years old with acute or convalescent COVID-19. Sequenced input: peripheral blood. J is TRBJ2-2 and V is TRBV18; D is unresolved. CDR3 in amino acids: CASSPPVTTNTGELFF. The CDR3 DNA reads TGTGCCAGCTCACCACCAGTGACAACGAACACCGGGGAGCTGTTTTTT.